These 21 T cell receptor beta chains share one sample of origin, sequenced in a study of CD8+CD57+ T cells in acquired aplastic anemia. Researchers used genomic DNA as the template to profile TCR beta VDJ and CDR3. Via MiXCR, TCRdb re-called the reads, giving one row per CDR3 protein. The repertoire holds around 200,000 distinct CDR3 sequences, approximately 52% seen once, with about 15% in the top ten. The sample taken for sequencing was sorted CD4+, CD8+, or CD8+CD57+ T cells (not recorded which) from PBMCs. These TCRs come from a human donor in good health, serving as a control.

This clonotype was picked up many times. The gene calls are TRBV3-2 and TRBJ2-3. TRBV3-2 is a pseudogene locus. This CDR3 spans 11 amino acids. The CDR3 nucleotides are TGTGCCAGCAGCCCTGGGGATACGCAGTATTTT. It codes for CASSPGDTQYF.

This clonotype was found many times. The chain employs TRBV4-3 and TRBJ1-6; 9 bases map to TRBD1. The CDR3 spans 15 residues. V lost 3 bases, J lost 6 bases, and 3 bases stayed unmatched. Germline CDR1 LGHNA, CDR2 YSLEER. CDR3 protein: CASSQDRGGNSPLHF. In nucleotides, the CDR3 is TGCGCCAGCAGCCAGGACAGGGGAGGTAATTCACCCCTCCACTTT.

This clonotype has only a few counts. This chain joins TRBV7-4 and TRBJ2-1; 9 bases are shared with TRBD1. With V trimmed by 5 bases and J by 6 bases, 8 bases remained unmatched. The CDR3 totals 15 residues. The germline CDR1 and CDR2 sequences are SGHVT and SQSDAQ. The CDR3 spells CASSVGTGWSNEQFF. Written as DNA, the CDR3 is TGTGCCAGCAGCGTAGGGACAGGGTGGAGCAATGAGCAGTTCTTC. The whole variable domain, filled in from reference TRBV7-4 and TRBJ2-1, reads GAGVSQSPRYKVAKRGRDVALRCDSISGHVTLYWYRQTLGQGSEVLTYSQSDAQRDKSGRPSGRFSAERPERSVSTLKIQRTEQGDSAVYLCASSVGTGWSNEQFFGPGTRLTVL.

At least ten counts were recorded for this clonotype. This chain uses TRBV7-3 with TRBJ2-5; no firm D call. V lost 3 bases to trimming and J lost 2 bases, with 13 bases between them. The CDR3 covers 15 residues. Germline V gene sequence: CDR1 SGHTA, CDR2 FQGTGA. The CDR3 reads CASSFRATEQETQYF. CDR3 coding DNA: TGTGCCAGCAGCTTTCGAGCGACCGAACAAGAGACCCAGTACTTC.

This sequence joins TRBV5-1 and TRBJ2-1, with D perhaps matching TRBD1 (5 bases). Trimming shortened V by 4 bases and J by 6 bases, and 11 bases separated the two germline ends. Germline CDR1 and CDR2: SGHRS and YFSETQ. The CDR3 contains 13 residues. As DNA, the CDR3 is TGCGCCAGCAGCCCGGACACTATCAATGAGCAGTTCTTC. Translated, it gives CASSPDTINEQFF.

The chain recombines TRBV12-3 or TRBV12-4 with TRBJ2-7; D gene uncertain. The CDR3 covers 13 residues. V was shortened by 5 bases and J by 6 bases, with 14 bases between the two germline ends. The CDR3: CASSVNTLSEQYF. CDR3 bases: TGTGCCAGCAGTGTAAACACCCTCTCCGAGCAGTACTTC.

A remark on this clonotype: At one end the junction does not follow the germline gene, possibly because of a read error. The chain links TRBV18 to TRBJ1-1, with D perhaps TRBD1 (5 bases). This CDR3 contains 14 residues. Per the germline V gene, CDR1 is KGHSH and CDR2 is LQKENI. The CDR3: CASSPQVGNTEAFF. The CDR3 DNA follows: TGTGCCAGTTCACCACAGGTGGGGAACACTGAAGCTTTCTTT. Based on the CDR3 plus reference TRBV18 and TRBJ1-1, the full variable domain is NAGVMQNPRHLVRRRGQEARLRCSPMKGHSHVYWYRQLPEEGLKFMVYLQKENIIDESGMPKERFSAEFPKEGPSILRIQQVVRGDSAAYFCASSPQVGNTEAFFGQGTRLTVV.

V and J are TRBV19 and TRBJ1-2; D not certain. The CDR3 has 13 amino acids. Trimming removed 7 bases from V and 3 bases from J, with 12 bases in between. Germline V gene sequence: CDR1 LNHDA, CDR2 SQIVND (reference sequence). CDR3 sequence: CASMQAAHYGYTF. DNA for the CDR3: TGTGCCAGTATGCAGGCCGCCCACTATGGCTACACCTTC.

This clonotype was picked up many times. CDR3 protein: CASRPSGGGGYTF. CDR3 DNA: TGTGCCAGCAGACCCAGCGGGGGGGGTGGCTACACCTTC. The gene calls are TRBV12-3 or TRBV12-4 and TRBJ1-2; TRBD1 is a possible D gene (5 bases). Trimming cost V 6 bases and J 7 bases, with 15 bases left between them. There are 13 residues in the CDR3.

The chain has TRBV7-6 and TRBJ1-2, with a tentative D call TRBD1 (5 bases). V was shortened by 4 bases and J by 7 bases, with 16 bases between the two germline ends. The CDR3 consists of 14 residues. Germline CDR1 SGHVS, CDR2 FNYEAQ. Here the CDR3 reads CASSSTVGGSGYTF. The CDR3 DNA reads as TGTGCCAGCAGCTCTACGGTGGGGGGAAGTGGCTACACCTTC.

The count of this clonotype is one. This sequence joins TRBV20-1 and TRBJ1-4; D not certain. V shed 6 bases and J shed 6 bases, with 11 bases lying between them. This CDR3 comprises 12 residues. Germline loops: CDR1 DFQATT, CDR2 SNEGSKA (reference sequence). CDR3 nucleotide sequence: TGCAGTGCATCGAGGACCGATGAAAAACTGTTTTTT. This sequence encodes CSASRTDEKLFF.

This clonotype was picked up many times. This chain connects TRBV5-5 to TRBJ2-1, with D unclear. V was shortened by 0 bases and J by 0 bases, with 7 bases between the two germline ends. The CDR3 spans 15 residues. CDR1 SGHKS and CDR2 YYEKEE come from the germline V gene (reference sequence). CDR3 sequence reads: CASSLEGYSYNEQFF. CDR3 sequence (DNA): TGTGCCAGCAGCTTGGAAGGGTACTCCTACAATGAGCAGTTCTTC.

This clonotype has at least ten counts. The chain couples TRBV7-9 to TRBJ2-3, with 9 bases lining up with TRBD1. This CDR3 spans 16 amino acids. CDR1 is SEHNR and CDR2 is FQNEAQ in the germline V gene (reference sequence). The V segment lost 5 bases and the J segment 3 bases; nucleotides outside the gene matches: 9. CDR3 protein: CASSHRDRVVTDTQYF. The CDR3 DNA reads TGTGCCAGCAGCCACAGGGACAGGGTGGTAACAGATACGCAGTATTTT.

This clonotype occurred once. This chain connects TRBV20-1 to TRBJ1-2; 7 nucleotides agree with TRBD1. Trimming cost V 1 base and J 4 bases; bases outside gene matches: 6. The germline V gene encodes CDR1 DFQATT and CDR2 SNEGSKA (reference sequence). This CDR3 contains 14 residues. The CDR3 is CSARGGQESYGYTF. In DNA form, the CDR3 reads TGCAGTGCTAGAGGTGGACAGGAGAGCTATGGCTACACCTTC.

This clonotype was recorded many times. The gene calls are TRBV30 and TRBJ2-1, with a tentative D call TRBD1 (5 bases). V was shortened by 4 bases and J by 7 bases, with 14 bases between the two germline ends. Germline CDR1 reads GTSNPN; CDR2 reads SVGIG (reference sequence). There are 13 residues in the CDR3. The DNA of the CDR3 is TGTGCCTGGACTCGTCACCAGGGTAATGAGCAGTTCTTC. Translated, it gives CAWTRHQGNEQFF.

The chain combines TRBV2 with TRBJ2-7; TRBD1 matches at 11 bases. V was pared by 4 bases and J by 2 bases, with 4 bases of the junction left unmatched. Germline CDR1 is SNHLY and CDR2 is FYNNEI. CDR3 length equals 15 residues. CDR3 protein: CASSVRGQGAYEQYF. CDR3 nucleotide sequence: TGTGCCAGCAGTGTCAGGGGACAGGGGGCCTACGAGCAGTACTTC.

The rearrangement joins TRBV7-2 to TRBJ2-7, with 10 bases lining up with TRBD1. Germline loops: CDR1 SGHTA, CDR2 FQGNSA. Trimming at V came to 2 bases and at J to 0 bases, leaving 10 bases not matched to a gene. This CDR3 spans 18 amino acids. CDR3 in amino acids: CASSLNGAGTGVSYEQYF. In DNA, the CDR3 is TGTGCCAGCAGCTTAAATGGTGCCGGGACAGGGGTCTCCTACGAGCAGTACTTC.

The gene calls are TRBV7-9 and TRBJ1-6, with 7 bases that match TRBD1. The CDR3 loop spans 16 amino acids. The V segment lost 1 base and the J segment 7 bases; nucleotides outside the gene matches: 7. In germline, CDR1 is SEHNR, CDR2 FQNEAQ (reference sequence). This CDR3 is CASSLGDSAVNSPLHF. CDR3 DNA sequence: TGTGCCAGCAGCTTAGGGGACAGCGCAGTAAATTCACCCCTCCACTTT.

The table lists this clonotype with a count of one. This chain connects TRBV12-3 or TRBV12-4 to TRBJ2-3, with D possibly being TRBD2 (6 bases). There are 15 residues in the CDR3. The V end lost 5 bases, the J end lost 5 bases, and 17 bases lay between the germline ends. As DNA, the CDR3 is TGTGCCAGCAGTATGGGACTCCACCTACGAGATACGCAGTATTTT. It translates to CASSMGLHLRDTQYF.

This clonotype was detected a few times. The CDR3 end shows no conserved phenylalanine or tryptophan, and so a read error is likely. V usage is TRBV20-1 and J usage is TRBJ1-6; 8 nucleotides match TRBD1. The V segment lost 1 base and the J segment 11 bases; nucleotides outside the gene matches: 7. The germline CDR1 and CDR2 sequences are DFQATT and SNEGSKA (reference sequence). The CDR3 has 14 residues. The CDR3 here is CSARVRTGNPPLHL. The CDR3 DNA sequence: TGCAGTGCTAGAGTTCGGACAGGGAATCCACCCCTCCACCTT.

This rearrangement joins TRBV20-1 to TRBJ1-1; tentatively, D is TRBD1 (5 bases). The V and J ends lost 8 bases and 5 bases respectively, with 18 bases between them. The CDR3 contains 13 residues. The germline V gene has CDR1 DFQATT and CDR2 SNEGSKA (reference sequence). CDR3 region: CSMTSGGSTEAFF. CDR3 nucleotide sequence: TGCAGTATGACTAGCGGGGGGTCGACTGAAGCTTTCTTT.